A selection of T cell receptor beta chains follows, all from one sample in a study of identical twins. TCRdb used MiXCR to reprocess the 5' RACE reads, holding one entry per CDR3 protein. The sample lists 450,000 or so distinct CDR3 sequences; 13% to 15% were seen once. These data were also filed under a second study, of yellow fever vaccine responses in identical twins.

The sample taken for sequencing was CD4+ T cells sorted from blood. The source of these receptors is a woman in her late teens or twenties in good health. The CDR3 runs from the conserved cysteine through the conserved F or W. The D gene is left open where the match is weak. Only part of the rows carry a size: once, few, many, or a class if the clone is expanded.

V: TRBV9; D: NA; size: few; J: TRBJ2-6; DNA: TGTGCCAGCAGCGCGAGTACCGGGGCCAACGTCCTGACTTTC; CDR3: CASSASTGANVLTF
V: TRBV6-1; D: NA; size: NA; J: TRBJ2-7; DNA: TGTGCCAGTCGACTTACCGACAAGCCCTACGAGCAGTACTTC; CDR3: CASRLTDKPYEQYF
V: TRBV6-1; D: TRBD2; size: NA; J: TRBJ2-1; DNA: TGTGCCAGCAGTGAAGGCGCTAGCGGGGGTTCTCAAGATGAGCAGTTCTTC; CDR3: CASSEGASGGSQDEQFF
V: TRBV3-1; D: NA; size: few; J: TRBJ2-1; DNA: TGTGCCAGCAGGGAATGGGGGGACAATGAGCAGTTCTTC; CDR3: CASREWGDNEQFF
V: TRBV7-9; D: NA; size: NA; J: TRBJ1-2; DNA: TGTGCCAGCAGCCCGGGTTGGGCGTTATATGGCTACACCTTC; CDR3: CASSPGWALYGYTF
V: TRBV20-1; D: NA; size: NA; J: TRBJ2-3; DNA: TGCAGTGCTAGTATCCAGCGGGCGAGCACAGATACGCAGTATTTT; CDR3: CSASIQRASTDTQYF
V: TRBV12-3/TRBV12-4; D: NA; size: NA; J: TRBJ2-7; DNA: TGTGCCAGCAGCATTCCCGGGGGCAAACCCCTGCAGTACTTC; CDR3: CASSIPGGKPLQYF
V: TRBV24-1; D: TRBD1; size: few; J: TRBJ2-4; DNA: TGTGCCACCAGTGATCCAGGACAGGGTCAGAACATTCAGTACTTC; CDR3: CATSDPGQGQNIQYF
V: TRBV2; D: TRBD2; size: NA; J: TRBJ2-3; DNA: TGTGCCAGCAGTTCAAATATAGCGGGTACTAGCACAGATACGCAGTATTTT; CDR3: CASSSNIAGTSTDTQYF
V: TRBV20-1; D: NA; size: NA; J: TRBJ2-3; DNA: TGCAGTGCTAGAGATTCCCTCGCTGGGGCCTTTACCACAGATACGCAGTATTTT; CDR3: CSARDSLAGAFTTDTQYF
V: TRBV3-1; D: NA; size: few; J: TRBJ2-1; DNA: TGTGCCAGCAGCCAAGTGGTCAGTGAGCAGTTCTTC; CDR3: CASSQVVSEQFF
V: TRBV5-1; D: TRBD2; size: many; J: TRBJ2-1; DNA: TGCGCCAGCAGCTTGGGGGGGTCCCGACTAGCTCTGTCCTACAATGAGCAGTTCTTC; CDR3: CASSLGGSRLALSYNEQFF
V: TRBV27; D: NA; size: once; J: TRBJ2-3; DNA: TGTGCCAGCAGTTTGACGGGAGAGGGTACGCAGTATTTT; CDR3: CASSLTGEGTQYF
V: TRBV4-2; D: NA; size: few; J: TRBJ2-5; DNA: TGTGCCAGCAGCCAAGATCCCGTCAGGGGGGGGGAGACCCAGTACTTC; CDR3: CASSQDPVRGGETQYF
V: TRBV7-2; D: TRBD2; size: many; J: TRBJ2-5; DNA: TGTGCCAGCAGCTCTTCGGCTAGCGGGGGACTAGAGACCCAGTACTTC; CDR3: CASSSSASGGLETQYF
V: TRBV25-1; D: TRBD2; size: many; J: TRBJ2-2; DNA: TGTGCCAGCAGGGGAACTAGCGCCGGGGAGCTGTTTTTT; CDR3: CASRGTSAGELFF
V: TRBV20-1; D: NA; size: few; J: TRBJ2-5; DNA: TGCAGTGCTCCAAGACAGCGGCAAGAGACCCAGTACTTC; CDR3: CSAPRQRQETQYF
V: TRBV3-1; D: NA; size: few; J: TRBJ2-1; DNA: TGTGCCAGCAGCCAAGATCTCAGCAATGAGCAGTTCTTC; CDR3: CASSQDLSNEQFF
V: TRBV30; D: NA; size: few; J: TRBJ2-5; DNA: TGTGCCTGGAGAGCAGGGCCAGGGACCCAGTACTTC; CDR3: CAWRAGPGTQYF
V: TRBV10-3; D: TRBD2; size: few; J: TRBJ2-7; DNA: TGTGCCATCACCCCCGGGACTAGCGGGGCCTCTCAGTACTTC; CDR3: CAITPGTSGASQYF
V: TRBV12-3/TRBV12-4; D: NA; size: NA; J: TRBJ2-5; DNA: TGTGCCAGCAGCTCCCCGGCGGGACAGACCCAGTACTTC; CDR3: CASSSPAGQTQYF
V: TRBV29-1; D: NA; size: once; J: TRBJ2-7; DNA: TGCAGCGTTGCCTCTTTTGGCAGGGGCCACGAGCAGTACTTC; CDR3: CSVASFGRGHEQYF
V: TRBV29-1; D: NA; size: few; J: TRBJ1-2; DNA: TGCAGCGTTGTTCCGGACGGTCCCTCGGGCTACACCTTC; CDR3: CSVVPDGPSGYTF
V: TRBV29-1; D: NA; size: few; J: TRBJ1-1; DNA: TGCAGCGTTGAAGGGGACAACGTACCGAACACTGAAGCTTTCTTT; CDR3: CSVEGDNVPNTEAFF
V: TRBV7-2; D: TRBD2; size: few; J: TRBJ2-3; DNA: TGTGCCAGCAGCTTGGGCTTAGCGGGGGGGCGATCAGATACGCAGTATTTT; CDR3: CASSLGLAGGRSDTQYF
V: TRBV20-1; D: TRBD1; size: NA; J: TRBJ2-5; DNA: TGCAGTGCTAGGAAAAACGGACAGGGGATGATCGGGACCCAGTACTTC; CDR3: CSARKNGQGMIGTQYF
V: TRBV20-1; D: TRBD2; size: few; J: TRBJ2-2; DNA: TGCAGTGCTACTAGCGGGAGGAAGACCGGGGAGCTGTTTTTT; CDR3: CSATSGRKTGELFF
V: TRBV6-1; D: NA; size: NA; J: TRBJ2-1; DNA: TGTGCCAGCAGTCCTAGCGTCCCGGAGTACAATGAGCAGTTCTTC; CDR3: CASSPSVPEYNEQFF
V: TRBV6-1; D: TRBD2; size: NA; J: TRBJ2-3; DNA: TGTGCCAGCGGACTAGCGGGGGCCACAGATACGCAGTATTTT; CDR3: CASGLAGATDTQYF
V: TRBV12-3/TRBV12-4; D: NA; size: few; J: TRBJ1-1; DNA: TGTGCCAGCAGTTTGAGGGACCGGGCTTTCTTT; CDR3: CASSLRDRAFF
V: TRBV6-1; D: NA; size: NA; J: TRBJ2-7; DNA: TGTGCCAGCGCCATGACGAGCTCCTACGAGCAGTACTTC; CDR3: CASAMTSSYEQYF
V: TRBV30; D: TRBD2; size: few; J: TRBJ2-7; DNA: TGTGCCTGGATTGCTAGCGGGACCTACGAGCAGTACTTC; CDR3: CAWIASGTYEQYF
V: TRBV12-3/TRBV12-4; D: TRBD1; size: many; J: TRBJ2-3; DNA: TGTGCCAGCAGTCGACAGGGGGGGAGCACAGATACGCAGTATTTT; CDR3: CASSRQGGSTDTQYF
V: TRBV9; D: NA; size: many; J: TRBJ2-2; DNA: TGTGCCAGCAGCGAGGCAGTTGACACCGGGGAGCTGTTTTTT; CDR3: CASSEAVDTGELFF
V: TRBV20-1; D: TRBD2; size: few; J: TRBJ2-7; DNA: TGCAGTGCTAGAGATAGCGGGGGGCCCGGGTACGAGCAGTACTTC; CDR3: CSARDSGGPGYEQYF
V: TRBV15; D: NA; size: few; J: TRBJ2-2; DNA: TGTGCCACCAGCTGGAAGCCAGGGGAGCTGTTTTTT; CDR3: CATSWKPGELFF
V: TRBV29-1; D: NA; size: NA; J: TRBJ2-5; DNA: TGCAGCGTTGGAAGGGTTGGTGGGGAGACCCAGTACTTC; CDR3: CSVGRVGGETQYF
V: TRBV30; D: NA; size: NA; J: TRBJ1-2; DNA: TGTGCCTGGAGTGTACAGGGTATCTATGGCTACACCTTC; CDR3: CAWSVQGIYGYTF
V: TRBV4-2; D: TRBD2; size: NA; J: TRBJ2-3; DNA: TGTGCCAGCAGCCAAGTAGGGGGACTAGCGGGGGACAACAATGGAGATACGCAGTATTTT; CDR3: CASSQVGGLAGDNNGDTQYF
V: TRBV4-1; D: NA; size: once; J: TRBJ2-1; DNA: TGCGCCAGTACGCCCGGGGACTCGACCTACAATGAGCAGTTCTTC; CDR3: CASTPGDSTYNEQFF
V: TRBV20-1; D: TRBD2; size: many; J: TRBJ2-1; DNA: TGCAGTGCTAGAAAACGAGCCGGGACTAGCGGGAGGGCCTCTTTTTACGATGAGCAGTTCTTC; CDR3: CSARKRAGTSGRASFYDEQFF